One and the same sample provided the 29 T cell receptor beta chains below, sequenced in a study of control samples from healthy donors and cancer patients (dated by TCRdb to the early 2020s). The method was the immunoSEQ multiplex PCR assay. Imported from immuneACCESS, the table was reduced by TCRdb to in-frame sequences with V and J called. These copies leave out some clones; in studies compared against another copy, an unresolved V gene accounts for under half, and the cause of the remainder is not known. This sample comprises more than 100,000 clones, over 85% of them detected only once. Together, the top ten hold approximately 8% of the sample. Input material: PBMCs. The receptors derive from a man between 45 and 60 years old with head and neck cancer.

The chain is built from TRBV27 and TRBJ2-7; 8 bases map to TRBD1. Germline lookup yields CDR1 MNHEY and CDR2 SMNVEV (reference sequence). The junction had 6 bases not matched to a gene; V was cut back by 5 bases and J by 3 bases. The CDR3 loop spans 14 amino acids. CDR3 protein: CASSARTGHYEQYF. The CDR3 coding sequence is TGTGCCAGCAGTGCCCGGACAGGGCACTACGAGCAGTACTTC.

CDR3 in DNA: TGCGCCAGCAGCTTGGAGGACGAGCAGTACTTC. This encodes CASSLEDEQYF. This chain connects TRBV5-1 to TRBJ2-7; D uncertain. V was shortened by 0 bases and J by 5 bases, with 3 bases between the two germline ends. CDR3 size: 11 residues. Germline-derived CDR1 and CDR2 are SGHRS and YFSETQ. Using reference TRBV5-1 and TRBJ2-7 for the parts outside the CDR3, the full variable domain is KAGVTQTPRYLIKTRGQQVTLSCSPISGHRSVSWYQQTPGQGLQFLFEYFSETQRNKGNFPGRFSGRQFSNSRSEMNVSTLELGDSALYLCASSLEDEQYFGPGTRLTVT.

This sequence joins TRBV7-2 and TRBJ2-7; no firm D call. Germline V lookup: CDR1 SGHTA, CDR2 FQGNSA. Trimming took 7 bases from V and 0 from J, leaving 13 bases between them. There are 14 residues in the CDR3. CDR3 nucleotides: TGTGCCAGCAAGACCACCATAAACTCCTACGAGCAGTACTTC. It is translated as CASKTTINSYEQYF.

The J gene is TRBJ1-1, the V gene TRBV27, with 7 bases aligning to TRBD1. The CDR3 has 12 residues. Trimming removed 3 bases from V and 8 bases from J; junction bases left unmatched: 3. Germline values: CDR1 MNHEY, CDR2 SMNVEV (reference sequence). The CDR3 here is CASSFPTGEAFF. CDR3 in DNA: TGTGCCAGCAGTTTCCCGACAGGGGAAGCTTTCTTT.

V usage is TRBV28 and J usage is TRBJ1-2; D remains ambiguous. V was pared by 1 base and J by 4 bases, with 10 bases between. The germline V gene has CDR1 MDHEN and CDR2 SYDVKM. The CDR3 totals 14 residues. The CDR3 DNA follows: TGTGCCAGCAGTTTATCCCTCTCGGCCTATGGCTACACCTTC. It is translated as CASSLSLSAYGYTF.

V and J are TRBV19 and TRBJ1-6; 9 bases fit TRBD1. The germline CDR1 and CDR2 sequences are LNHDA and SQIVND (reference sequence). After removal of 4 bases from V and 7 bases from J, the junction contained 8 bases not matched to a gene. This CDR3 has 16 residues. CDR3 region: CASSTGDRGYNSPLHF. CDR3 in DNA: TGTGCCAGTAGTACCGGAGACAGGGGGTACAATTCACCCCTCCACTTT.

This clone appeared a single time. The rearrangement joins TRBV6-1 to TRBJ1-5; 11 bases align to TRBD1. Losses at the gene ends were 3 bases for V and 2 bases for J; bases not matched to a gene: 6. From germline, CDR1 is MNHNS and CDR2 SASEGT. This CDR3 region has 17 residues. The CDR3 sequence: CASSDWTGGAGNQPQHF. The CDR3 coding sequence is TGTGCCAGCAGTGACTGGACAGGGGGCGCCGGCAATCAGCCCCAGCATTTT.

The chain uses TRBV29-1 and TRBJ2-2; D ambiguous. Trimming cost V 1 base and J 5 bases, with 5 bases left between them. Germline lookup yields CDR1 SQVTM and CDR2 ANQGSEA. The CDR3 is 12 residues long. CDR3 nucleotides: TGCAGCGTTGAAGGGGGTACCGGGGAGCTGTTTTTT. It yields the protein CSVEGGTGELFF.

CDR3 nucleotides: TGTGCCAGCAGCTTCGGGGGCCTTCAGCCCCAGCATTTT. Translating it yields CASSFGGLQPQHF. The chain links TRBV11-2 to TRBJ1-5; perhaps TRBD1 as D (6 bases). Per germline, CDR1 SGHAT and CDR2 FQNNGV. The CDR3 runs to 13 residues. The ends were cut back, 3 bases at V and 6 bases at J, with 9 bases in the middle.

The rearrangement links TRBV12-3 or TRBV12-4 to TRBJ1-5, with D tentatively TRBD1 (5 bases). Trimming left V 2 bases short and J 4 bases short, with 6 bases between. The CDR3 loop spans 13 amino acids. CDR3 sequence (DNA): TGTGCCAGCAGTTTACAGGGAAATCAGCCCCAGCATTTT. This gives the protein CASSLQGNQPQHF.

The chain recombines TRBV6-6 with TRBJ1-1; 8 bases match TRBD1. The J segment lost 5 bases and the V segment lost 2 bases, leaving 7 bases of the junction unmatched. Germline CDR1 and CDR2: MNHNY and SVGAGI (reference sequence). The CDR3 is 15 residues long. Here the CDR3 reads CASSYTGQGGTEAFF. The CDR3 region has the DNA TGTGCCAGCAGTTACACCGGACAGGGAGGGACTGAAGCTTTCTTT.

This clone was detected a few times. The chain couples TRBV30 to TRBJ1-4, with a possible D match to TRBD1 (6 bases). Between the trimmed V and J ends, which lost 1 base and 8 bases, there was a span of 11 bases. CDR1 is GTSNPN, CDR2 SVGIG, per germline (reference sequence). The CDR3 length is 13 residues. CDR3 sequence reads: CAWSGGGLEKLFF. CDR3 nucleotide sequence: TGTGCCTGGAGTGGAGGGGGTCTCGAAAAACTGTTTTTT. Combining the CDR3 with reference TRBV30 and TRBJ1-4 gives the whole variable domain SQTIHQWPATLVQPVGSPLSLECTVEGTSNPNLYWYRQAAGRGLQLLFYSVGIGQISSEVPQNLSASRPQDRQFILSSKKLLLSDSGFYLCAWSGGGLEKLFFGSGTQLSVL.

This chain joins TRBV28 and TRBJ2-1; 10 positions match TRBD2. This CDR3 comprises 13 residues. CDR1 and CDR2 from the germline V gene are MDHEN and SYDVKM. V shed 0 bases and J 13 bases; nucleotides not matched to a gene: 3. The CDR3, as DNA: TGTGCCAGCAGTTTATGGCTAGCGGGAGTTCAGTTCTTC. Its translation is CASSLWLAGVQFF. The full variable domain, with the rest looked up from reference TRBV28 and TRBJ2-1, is DVKVTQSSRYLVKRTGEKVFLECVQDMDHENMFWYRQDPGLGLRLIYFSYDVKMKEKGDIPEGYSVSREKKERFSLILESASTNQTSMYLCASSLWLAGVQFFGPGTRLTVL.

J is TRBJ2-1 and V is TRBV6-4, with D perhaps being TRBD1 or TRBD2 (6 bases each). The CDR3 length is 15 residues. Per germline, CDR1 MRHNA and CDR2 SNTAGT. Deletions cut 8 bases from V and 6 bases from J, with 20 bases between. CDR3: CASAPRGRELNEQFF. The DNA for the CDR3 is TGTGCCAGCGCCCCTCGGGGGCGCGAGCTCAATGAGCAGTTCTTC.

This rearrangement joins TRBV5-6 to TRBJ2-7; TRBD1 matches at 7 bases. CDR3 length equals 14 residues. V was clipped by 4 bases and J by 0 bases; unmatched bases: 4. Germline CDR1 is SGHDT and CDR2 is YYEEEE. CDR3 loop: CASSETGSSYEQYF. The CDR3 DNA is TGTGCCAGCAGCGAGACAGGGAGCTCCTACGAGCAGTACTTC.

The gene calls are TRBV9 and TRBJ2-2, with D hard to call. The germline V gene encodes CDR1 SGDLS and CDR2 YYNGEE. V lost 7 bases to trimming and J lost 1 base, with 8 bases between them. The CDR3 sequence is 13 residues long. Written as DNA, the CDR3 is TGTGCCAGCTCGGGTGAGAACACCGGGGAGCTGTTTTTT. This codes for CASSGENTGELFF.

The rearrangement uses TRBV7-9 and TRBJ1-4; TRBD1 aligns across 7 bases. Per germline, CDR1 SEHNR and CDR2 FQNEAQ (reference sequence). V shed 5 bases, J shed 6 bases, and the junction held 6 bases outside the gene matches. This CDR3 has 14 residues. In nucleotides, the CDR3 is TGTGCCAGCAGCCTCCGGGACAGCGATGAAAAACTGTTTTTT. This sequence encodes CASSLRDSDEKLFF.

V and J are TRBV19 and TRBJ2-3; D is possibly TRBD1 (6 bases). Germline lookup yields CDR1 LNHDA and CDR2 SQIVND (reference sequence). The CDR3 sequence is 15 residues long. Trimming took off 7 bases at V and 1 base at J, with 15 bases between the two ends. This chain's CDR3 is CASNHPRTGTDTQYF. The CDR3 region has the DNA TGTGCCAGTAACCACCCCCGGACAGGCACAGATACGCAGTATTTT. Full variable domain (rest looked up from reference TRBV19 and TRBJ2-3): DGGITQSPKYLFRKEGQNVTLSCEQNLNHDAMYWYRQDPGQGLRLIYYSQIVNDFQKGDIAEGYSVSREKKESFPLTVTSAQKNPTAFYLCASNHPRTGTDTQYFGPGTRLTVL.

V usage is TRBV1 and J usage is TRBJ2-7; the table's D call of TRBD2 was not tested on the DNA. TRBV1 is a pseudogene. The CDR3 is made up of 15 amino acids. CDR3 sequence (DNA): TGCACCAGCAGCCAAGATAGCTCATACAACTACGAGCAGTACTTC. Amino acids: CTSSQDSSYNYEQYF.

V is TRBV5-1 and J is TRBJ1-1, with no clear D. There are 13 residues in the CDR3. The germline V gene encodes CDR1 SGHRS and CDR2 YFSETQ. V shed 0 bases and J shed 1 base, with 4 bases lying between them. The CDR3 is CASSLAENTEAFF. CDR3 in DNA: TGCGCCAGCAGCTTGGCTGAGAACACTGAAGCTTTCTTT.

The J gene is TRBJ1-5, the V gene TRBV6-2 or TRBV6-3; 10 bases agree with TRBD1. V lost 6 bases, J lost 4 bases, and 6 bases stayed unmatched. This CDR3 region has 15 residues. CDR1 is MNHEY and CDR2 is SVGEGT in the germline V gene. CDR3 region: CASSELGQGNQPQHF. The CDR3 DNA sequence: TGTGCCAGCAGCGAGCTGGGACAGGGGAATCAGCCCCAGCATTTT.

CDR3 sequence (DNA): TGTGCCAGCAGCCCGAATAGCAATCAGCCCCAGCATTTT. This codes for CASSPNSNQPQHF. The rearrangement joins TRBV7-2 to TRBJ1-5; unclear D gene. Germline V CDR1 and CDR2: SGHTA, FQGNSA. The CDR3 contains 13 residues. V lost 5 bases and J lost 0, with 5 bases in between.

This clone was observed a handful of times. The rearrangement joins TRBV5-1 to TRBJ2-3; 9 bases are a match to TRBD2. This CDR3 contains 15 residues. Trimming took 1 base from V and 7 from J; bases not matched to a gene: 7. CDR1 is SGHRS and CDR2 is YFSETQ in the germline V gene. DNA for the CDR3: TGCGCCAGCAGCTTGACTGGAGCGGGGGGCTATACGCAGTATTTT. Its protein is CASSLTGAGGYTQYF.

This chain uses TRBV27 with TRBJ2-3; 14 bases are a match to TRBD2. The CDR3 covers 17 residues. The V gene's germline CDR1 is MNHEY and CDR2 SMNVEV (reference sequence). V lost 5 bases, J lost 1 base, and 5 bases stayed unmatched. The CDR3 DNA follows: TGTGCCAGCAGTCGACTAGCGGGGGGGCTTCGCACAGATACGCAGTATTTT. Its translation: CASSRLAGGLRTDTQYF.

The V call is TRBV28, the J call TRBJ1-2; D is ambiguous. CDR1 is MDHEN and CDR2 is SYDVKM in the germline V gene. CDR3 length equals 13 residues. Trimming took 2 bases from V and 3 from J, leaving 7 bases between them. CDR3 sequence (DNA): TGTGCCAGCAGTTTAATGTCGGACTATGGCTACACCTTC. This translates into CASSLMSDYGYTF.

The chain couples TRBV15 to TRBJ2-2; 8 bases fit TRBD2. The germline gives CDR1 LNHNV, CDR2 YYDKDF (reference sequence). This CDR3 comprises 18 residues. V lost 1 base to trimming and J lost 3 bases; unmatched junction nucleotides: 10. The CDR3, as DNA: TGTGCCACCAGCAGAGGCGTTCTTATAGCGGGGCACACCGGGGAGCTGTTTTTT. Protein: CATSRGVLIAGHTGELFF.

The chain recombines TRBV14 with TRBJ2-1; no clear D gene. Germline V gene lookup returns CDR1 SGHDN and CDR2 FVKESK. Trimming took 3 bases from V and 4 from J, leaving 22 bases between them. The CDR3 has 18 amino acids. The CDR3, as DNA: TGTGCCAGCAGCCAGTTTACCGGGCCGTCCCTGATTTACAATGAGCAGTTCTTC. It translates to CASSQFTGPSLIYNEQFF.

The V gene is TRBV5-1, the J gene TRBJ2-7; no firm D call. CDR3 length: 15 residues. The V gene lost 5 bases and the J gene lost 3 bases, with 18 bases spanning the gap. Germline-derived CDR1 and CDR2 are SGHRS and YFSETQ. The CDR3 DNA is TGCGCCAGCAGGCAAGACACTACCCTTTTCTACGAGCAGTACTTC. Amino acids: CASRQDTTLFYEQYF.

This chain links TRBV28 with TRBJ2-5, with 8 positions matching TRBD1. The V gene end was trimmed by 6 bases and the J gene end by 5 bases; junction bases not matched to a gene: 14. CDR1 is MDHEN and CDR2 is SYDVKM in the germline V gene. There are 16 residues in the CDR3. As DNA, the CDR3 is TGTGCCAGCAGACATCCCGGACAGGGATTCACGGAGACCCAGTACTTC. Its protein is CASRHPGQGFTETQYF.